A selection of T cell receptor beta chains follows, all from one sample in a study of cytomegalovirus exposure and HLA in healthy donors. Profiling relied on immunoSEQ multiplex PCR, and the TCRdb table lists in-frame clones only, not all of them. The data contain 180,000 or so clones, 79% of them singletons. Sequencing used PBMCs. These receptors were collected from a woman aged 50 to 60 in good health and CMV-seronegative. Both conserved end residues are part of each CDR3. The D gene is left open where the match is weak.

d_call,v_call,j_call,cdr3_aa
TRBD1,TRBV29-1,TRBJ2-5,CSVDRVRGQVVRETQYF
.,TRBV18,TRBJ1-6,CASSLQANNSPLHF
.,TRBV5-1,TRBJ2-7,CASSFGGGREQYF
.,TRBV5-5,TRBJ2-2,CASSQGGDTGELFF
.,TRBV29-1,TRBJ1-2,CSVGLKNYGYTF
.,TRBV5-8,TRBJ2-7,CASSLFGGREQYF
TRBD2,TRBV5-6,TRBJ2-1,CASSLAVLAGYNEQFF
TRBD2,TRBV9,TRBJ2-1,CASSESSGGAFYNEQFF
.,TRBV19,TRBJ1-2,CASSMQQNYGYTF
.,TRBV28,TRBJ1-5,CASSLLGGQPQHF
.,TRBV18,TRBJ1-1,CASSFQDYTEAFF
TRBD2,TRBV28,TRBJ2-7,CASSLGPGLAGIYEQYF
.,TRBV5-1,TRBJ2-7,CASSLDGGSEREQYF
TRBD2,TRBV9,TRBJ2-7,CASSAGLAGTLGEQYF
.,TRBV28,TRBJ2-3,CASPQRRDRVTDTQYF
.,TRBV14,TRBJ1-1,CASSQELGNKNTEAFF
.,TRBV10-3,TRBJ2-3,CAISEGELDTQYF
.,TRBV4-3,TRBJ2-3,CASSQASGRSNTDTQYF
.,TRBV5-8,TRBJ2-1,CASSLGSRSLPFSSYNEQFF
.,TRBV30,TRBJ1-6,CARAGGGNSPLHF
TRBD1,TRBV4-3,TRBJ2-7,CASSQDNGQGYEQYF
.,TRBV18,TRBJ1-2,CASSPPSNYGYTF
.,TRBV2,TRBJ2-7,CASSAQDPGIDEQYF
TRBD1,TRBV5-1,TRBJ2-2,CASRGQGNTGELFF
.,TRBV5-1,TRBJ1-3,CASSLDLSGNTIYF
.,TRBV7-2,TRBJ2-1,CASSSPSGVRNEQFF
TRBD2,TRBV19,TRBJ2-3,CASSMGSRGARTDTQYF
.,TRBV13,TRBJ2-6,CASSLGYSGANVLTF
.,TRBV7-8,TRBJ1-6,CASSKGGYNSPLHF
TRBD2,TRBV7-9,.,CASSLAGTSSYEQYF
TRBD1,TRBV28,TRBJ1-1,CASSFPSGTAEAFF
.,TRBV18,TRBJ1-2,CASSPSPKGVRANYGYTF
TRBD1,TRBV5-1,TRBJ1-4,CASSPGTGGNEKLFF
TRBD1,TRBV11-2,TRBJ1-1,CASSPRGRFTEAFF
TRBD1,TRBV5-6,TRBJ1-4,CATEDRALGKLFF
.,TRBV5-1,TRBJ1-2,CASSPDGSYGYTF
.,TRBV18,TRBJ2-1,CASQAGQSYNEQFF
TRBD1,TRBV6-5,TRBJ2-2,CASSFATGAGGELFF
TRBD1,TRBV5-6,TRBJ1-3,CASSLLTGSSTGNTIYF
TRBD1,TRBV2,TRBJ1-1,CANSGTGANTEAFF
.,TRBV15,TRBJ1-1,CATSRDTGREVAFF
TRBD2,TRBV19,TRBJ2-1,CASTLGASGRGDNEQFF
.,TRBV7-2,TRBJ1-1,CASSHIPGVGGAEAFF
.,TRBV9,TRBJ1-1,CASSPQDPWTTGNTEAFF
TRBD1,TRBV10-3,TRBJ1-1,CAISETGSWTGSGDTEAFF
.,TRBV4-1,TRBJ1-1,CASSQDYRGSLDTEAFF
.,TRBV25-1,TRBJ1-4,CASSVLSGNEKLFF
.,TRBV15,TRBJ2-7,CATSNNYEQYF
.,TRBV5-1,TRBJ2-2,CASSLGSVRGGLFF
TRBD1,TRBV6-1,TRBJ2-5,CASSDQGAPGQETQYF
.,TRBV7-2,TRBJ2-7,CASSLQGKYHEQYF
TRBD1,TRBV6-1,TRBJ2-7,CASNPGTGFSNEQYF